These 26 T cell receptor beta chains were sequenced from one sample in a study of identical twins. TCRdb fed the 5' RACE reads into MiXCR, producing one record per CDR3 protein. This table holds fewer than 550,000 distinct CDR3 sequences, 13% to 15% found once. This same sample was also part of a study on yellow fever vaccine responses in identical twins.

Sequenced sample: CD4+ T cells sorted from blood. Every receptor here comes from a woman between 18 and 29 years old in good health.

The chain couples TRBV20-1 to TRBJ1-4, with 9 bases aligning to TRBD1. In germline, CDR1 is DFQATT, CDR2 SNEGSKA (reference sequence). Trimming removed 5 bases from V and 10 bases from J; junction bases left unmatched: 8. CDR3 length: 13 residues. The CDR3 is CSASDRGEVKLFF. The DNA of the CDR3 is TGCAGTGCTTCCGACAGGGGGGAGGTAAAACTGTTTTTT.

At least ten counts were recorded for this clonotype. CDR3 DNA: TGTGCCAGCAGTTTGCGGCACGATAATTCACCCCTCCACTTT. It is translated as CASSLRHDNSPLHF. V and J are TRBV28 and TRBJ1-6, with unresolved D. The CDR3 is 14 residues long. Germline V gives CDR1 MDHEN, CDR2 SYDVKM. Trimming took 3 bases from V and 5 from J, leaving 8 bases between them. The full variable domain, completed using reference TRBV28 and TRBJ1-6, is DVKVTQSSRYLVKRTGEKVFLECVQDMDHENMFWYRQDPGLGLRLIYFSYDVKMKEKGDIPEGYSVSREKKERFSLILESASTNQTSMYLCASSLRHDNSPLHFGNGTRLTVT.

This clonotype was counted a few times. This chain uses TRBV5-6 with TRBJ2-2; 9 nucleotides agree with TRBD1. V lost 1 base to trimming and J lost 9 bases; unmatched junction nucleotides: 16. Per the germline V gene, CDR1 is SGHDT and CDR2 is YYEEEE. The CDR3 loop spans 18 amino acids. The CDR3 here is CASSLPGTGNPPGRELFF. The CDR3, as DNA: TGTGCCAGCAGCTTGCCCGGGACAGGGAACCCCCCGGGCCGGGAGCTGTTTTTT.

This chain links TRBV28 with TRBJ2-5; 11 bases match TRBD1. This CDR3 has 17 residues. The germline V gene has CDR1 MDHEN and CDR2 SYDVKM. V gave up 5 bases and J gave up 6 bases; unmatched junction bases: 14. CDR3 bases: TGTGCCAGCAGTACCCAGAGAGGACAGGGGGCGGTAAAGACCCAGTACTTC. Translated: CASSTQRGQGAVKTQYF.

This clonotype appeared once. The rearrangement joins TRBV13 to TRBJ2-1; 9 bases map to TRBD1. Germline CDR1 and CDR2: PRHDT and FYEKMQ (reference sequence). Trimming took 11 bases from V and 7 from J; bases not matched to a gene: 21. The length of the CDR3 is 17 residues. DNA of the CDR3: TGTGCCTGCTGTTTAGTAATGGGGGACAGGGTGGGAAATGAGCAGTTCTTC. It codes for CACCLVMGDRVGNEQFF.

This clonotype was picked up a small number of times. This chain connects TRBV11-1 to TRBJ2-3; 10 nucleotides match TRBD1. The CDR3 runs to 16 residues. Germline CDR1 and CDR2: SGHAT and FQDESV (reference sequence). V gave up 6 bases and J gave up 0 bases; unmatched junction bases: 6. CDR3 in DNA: TGTGCCAGCAGTAGGCGACAGGGGGCTAGCACAGATACGCAGTATTTT. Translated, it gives CASSRRQGASTDTQYF.

CDR3 nucleotides: TGCAGTGCCTACCCCCGCGCAGGGGATGAGCAGTACTTC. Translating it yields CSAYPRAGDEQYF. V is TRBV20-1 and J is TRBJ2-7; D possibly corresponds to TRBD1 (6 bases). Germline V gives CDR1 DFQATT, CDR2 SNEGSKA (reference sequence). The CDR3 is made up of 13 amino acids. V lost 6 bases, J lost 7 bases, and 19 bases lay in between.

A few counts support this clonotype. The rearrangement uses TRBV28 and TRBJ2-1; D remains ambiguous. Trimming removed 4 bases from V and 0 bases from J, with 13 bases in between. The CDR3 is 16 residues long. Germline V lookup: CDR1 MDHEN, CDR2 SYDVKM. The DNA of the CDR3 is TGTGCCAGCAGTTACCCAAAGTCGAGCTCCTACAATGAGCAGTTCTTC. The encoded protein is CASSYPKSSSYNEQFF. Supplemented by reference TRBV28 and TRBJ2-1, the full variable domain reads DVKVTQSSRYLVKRTGEKVFLECVQDMDHENMFWYRQDPGLGLRLIYFSYDVKMKEKGDIPEGYSVSREKKERFSLILESASTNQTSMYLCASSYPKSSSYNEQFFGPGTRLTVL.

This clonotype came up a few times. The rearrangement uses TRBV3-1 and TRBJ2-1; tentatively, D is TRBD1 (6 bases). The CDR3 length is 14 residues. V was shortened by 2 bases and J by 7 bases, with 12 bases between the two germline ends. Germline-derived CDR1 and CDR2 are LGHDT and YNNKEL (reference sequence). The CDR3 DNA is TGTGCCAGCAGCCAACAAGGGACAACGAATGAGCAGTTCTTC. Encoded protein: CASSQQGTTNEQFF.

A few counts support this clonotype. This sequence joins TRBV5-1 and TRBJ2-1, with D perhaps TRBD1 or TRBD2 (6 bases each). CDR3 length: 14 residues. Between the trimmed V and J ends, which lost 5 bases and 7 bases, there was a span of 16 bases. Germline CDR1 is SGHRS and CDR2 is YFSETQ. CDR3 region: CASSEGGWWNEQFF. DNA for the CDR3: TGCGCCAGCAGTGAGGGGGGTTGGTGGAATGAGCAGTTCTTC.

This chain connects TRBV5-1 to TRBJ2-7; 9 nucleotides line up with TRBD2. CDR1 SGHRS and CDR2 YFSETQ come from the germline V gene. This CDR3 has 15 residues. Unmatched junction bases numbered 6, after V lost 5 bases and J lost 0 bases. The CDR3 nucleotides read TGCGCCAGCAGTCCAGTTAGCGGGGGCTCCTACGAGCAGTACTTC. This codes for CASSPVSGGSYEQYF.

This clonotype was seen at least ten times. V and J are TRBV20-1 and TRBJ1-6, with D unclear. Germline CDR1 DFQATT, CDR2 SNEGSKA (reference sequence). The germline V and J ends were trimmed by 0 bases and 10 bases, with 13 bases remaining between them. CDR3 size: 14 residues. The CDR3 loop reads CSARDSQIGSPLHF. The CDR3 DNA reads TGCAGTGCTAGAGATTCACAGATAGGGTCACCCCTCCACTTT.

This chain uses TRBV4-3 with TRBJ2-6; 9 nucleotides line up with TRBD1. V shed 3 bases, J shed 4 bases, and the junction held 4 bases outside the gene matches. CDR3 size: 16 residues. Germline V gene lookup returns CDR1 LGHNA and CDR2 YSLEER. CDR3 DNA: TGCGCCAGCAGCCAGGGGACAGGGACCGGGGCCAACGTCCTGACTTTC. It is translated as CASSQGTGTGANVLTF.

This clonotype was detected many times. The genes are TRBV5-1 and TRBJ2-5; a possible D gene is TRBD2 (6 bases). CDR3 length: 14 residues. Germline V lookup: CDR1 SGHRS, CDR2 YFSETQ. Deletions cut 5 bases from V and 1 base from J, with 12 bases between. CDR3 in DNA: TGCGCCAGCAGTGCAGCCGGGAGCCAAGAGACCCAGTACTTC. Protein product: CASSAAGSQETQYF.

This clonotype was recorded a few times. CDR3 in amino acids: CASSQSGSYNEQFF. CDR3 coding DNA: TGTGCCAGCAGCCAAAGTGGATCCTACAATGAGCAGTTCTTC. V is TRBV7-3 and J is TRBJ2-1; D not certain. V was trimmed by 5 bases and J by 1 base, leaving 9 bases between them. This CDR3 comprises 14 residues. Germline assignment: CDR1 SGHTA and CDR2 FQGTGA.

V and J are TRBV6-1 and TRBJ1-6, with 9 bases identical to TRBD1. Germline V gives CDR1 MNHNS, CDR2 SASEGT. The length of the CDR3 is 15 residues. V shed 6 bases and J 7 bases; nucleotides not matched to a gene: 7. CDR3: CASRTPGQGNSPLHF. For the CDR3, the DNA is TGTGCCAGCAGGACCCCGGGACAGGGAAATTCACCCCTCCACTTT.

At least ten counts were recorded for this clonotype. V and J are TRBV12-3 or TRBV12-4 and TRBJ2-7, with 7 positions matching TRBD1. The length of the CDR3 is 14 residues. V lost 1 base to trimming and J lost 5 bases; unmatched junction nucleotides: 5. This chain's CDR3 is CASSLGQGVHEQYF. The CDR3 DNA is TGTGCCAGCAGTTTAGGTCAGGGGGTCCACGAGCAGTACTTC.

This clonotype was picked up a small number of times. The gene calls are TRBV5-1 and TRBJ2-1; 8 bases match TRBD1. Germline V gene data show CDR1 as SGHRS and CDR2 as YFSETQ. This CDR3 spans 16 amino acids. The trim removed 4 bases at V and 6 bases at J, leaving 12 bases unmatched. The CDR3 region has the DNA TGCGCCAGCAGCCCCATTACACCAACAGGGGGCAATGAGCAGTTCTTC. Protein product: CASSPITPTGGNEQFF. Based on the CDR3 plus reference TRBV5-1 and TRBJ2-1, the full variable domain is KAGVTQTPRYLIKTRGQQVTLSCSPISGHRSVSWYQQTPGQGLQFLFEYFSETQRNKGNFPGRFSGRQFSNSRSEMNVSTLELGDSALYLCASSPITPTGGNEQFFGPGTRLTVL.

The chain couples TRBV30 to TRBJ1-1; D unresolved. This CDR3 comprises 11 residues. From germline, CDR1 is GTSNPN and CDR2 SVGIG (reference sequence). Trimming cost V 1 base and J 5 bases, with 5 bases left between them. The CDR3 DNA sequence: TGTGCCTGGAGTGGGCAAACTGAAGCTTTCTTT. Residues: CAWSGQTEAFF.

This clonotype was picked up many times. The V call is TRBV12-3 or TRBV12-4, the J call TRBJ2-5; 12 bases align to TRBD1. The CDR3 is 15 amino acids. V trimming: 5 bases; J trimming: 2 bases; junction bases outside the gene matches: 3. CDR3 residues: CASSRDRGLQETQYF. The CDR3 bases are TGTGCCAGCAGTAGGGACAGGGGGCTACAAGAGACCCAGTACTTC.

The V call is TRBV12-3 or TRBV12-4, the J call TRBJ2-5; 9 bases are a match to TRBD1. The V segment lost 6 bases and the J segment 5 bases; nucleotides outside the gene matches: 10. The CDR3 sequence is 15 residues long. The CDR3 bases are TGTGCCAGCAGCAAGCCGACAGGGGGAGGGGAGACCCAGTACTTC. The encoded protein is CASSKPTGGGETQYF.

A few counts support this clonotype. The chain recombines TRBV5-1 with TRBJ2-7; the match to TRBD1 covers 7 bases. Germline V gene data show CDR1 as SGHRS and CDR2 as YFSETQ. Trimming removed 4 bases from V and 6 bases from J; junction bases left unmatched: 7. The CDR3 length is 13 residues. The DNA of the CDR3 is TGCGCCAGCAGCGGACTCAGGGGGAGCGAGCAGTACTTC. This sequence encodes CASSGLRGSEQYF.

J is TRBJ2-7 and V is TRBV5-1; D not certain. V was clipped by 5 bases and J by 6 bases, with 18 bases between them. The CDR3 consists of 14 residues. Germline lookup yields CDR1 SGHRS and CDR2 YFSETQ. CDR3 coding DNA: TGCGCCAGCAGTGCGGCAGGCGGCCCCCTCGAGCAGTACTTC. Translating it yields CASSAAGGPLEQYF.

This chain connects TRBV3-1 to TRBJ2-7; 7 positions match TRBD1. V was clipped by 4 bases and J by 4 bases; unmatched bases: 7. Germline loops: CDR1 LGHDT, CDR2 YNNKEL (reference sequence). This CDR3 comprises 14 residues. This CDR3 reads CASSPDRVRYEQYF. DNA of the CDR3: TGTGCCAGCAGCCCAGACAGGGTTCGGTACGAGCAGTACTTC.

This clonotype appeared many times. This chain's CDR3 is CASSYDREETQYF. Here the CDR3 DNA reads TGTGCCAGCAGTTACGACAGGGAAGAGACCCAGTACTTC. The chain has TRBV6-5 and TRBJ2-5, with TRBD1 matching over 7 bases. There are 13 residues in the CDR3. Germline trimming cut 2 bases from V and 3 bases from J; bases unmatched to any gene: 0. From germline, CDR1 is MNHEY and CDR2 SVGAGI.

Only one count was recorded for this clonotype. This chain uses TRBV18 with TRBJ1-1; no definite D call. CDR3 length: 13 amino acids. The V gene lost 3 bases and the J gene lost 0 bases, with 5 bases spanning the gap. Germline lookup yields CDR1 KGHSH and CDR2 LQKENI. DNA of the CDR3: TGTGCCAGCTCACCGCACGTGAACACTGAAGCTTTCTTT. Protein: CASSPHVNTEAFF.